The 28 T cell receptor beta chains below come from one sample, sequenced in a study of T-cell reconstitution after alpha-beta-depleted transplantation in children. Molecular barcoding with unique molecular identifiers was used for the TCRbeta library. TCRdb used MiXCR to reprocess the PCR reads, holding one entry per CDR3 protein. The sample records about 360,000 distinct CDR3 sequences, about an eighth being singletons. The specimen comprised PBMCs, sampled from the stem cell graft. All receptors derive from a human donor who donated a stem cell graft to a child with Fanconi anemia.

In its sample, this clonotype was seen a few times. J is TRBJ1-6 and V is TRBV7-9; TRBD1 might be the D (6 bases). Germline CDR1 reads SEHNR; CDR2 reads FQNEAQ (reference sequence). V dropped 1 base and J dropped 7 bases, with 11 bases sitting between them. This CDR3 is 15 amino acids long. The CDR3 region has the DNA TGTGCCAGCAGCTTAGGGCCCAGGGGCAATTCACCCCTCCACTTT. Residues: CASSLGPRGNSPLHF.

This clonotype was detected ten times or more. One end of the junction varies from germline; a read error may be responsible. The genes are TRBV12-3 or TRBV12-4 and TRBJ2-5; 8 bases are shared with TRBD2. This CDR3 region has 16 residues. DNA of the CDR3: TGTGCCAGCAGTCTAGCCATTCCTAGCGGGCAAGAGACCCAGTACTTC. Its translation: CASSLAIPSGQETQYF.

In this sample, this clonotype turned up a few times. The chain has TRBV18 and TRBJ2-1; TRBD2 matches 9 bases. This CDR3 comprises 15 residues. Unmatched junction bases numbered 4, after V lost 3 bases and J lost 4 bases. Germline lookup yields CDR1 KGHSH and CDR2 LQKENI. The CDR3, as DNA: TGTGCCAGCTCACCCTCGACTAGCGGTTACAATGAGCAGTTCTTC. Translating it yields CASSPSTSGYNEQFF.

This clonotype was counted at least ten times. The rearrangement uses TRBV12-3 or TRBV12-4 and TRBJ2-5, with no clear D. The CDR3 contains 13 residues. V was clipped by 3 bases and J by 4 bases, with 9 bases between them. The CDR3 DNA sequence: TGTGCCAGCAGTTTCCCCGGGCGAGAGACCCAGTACTTC. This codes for CASSFPGRETQYF.

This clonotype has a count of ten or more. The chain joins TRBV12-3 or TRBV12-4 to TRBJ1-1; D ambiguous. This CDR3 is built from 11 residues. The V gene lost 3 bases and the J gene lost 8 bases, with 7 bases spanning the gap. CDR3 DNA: TGTGCCAGCAGTTTGACGGGGGAAGCTTTCTTT. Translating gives CASSLTGEAFF.

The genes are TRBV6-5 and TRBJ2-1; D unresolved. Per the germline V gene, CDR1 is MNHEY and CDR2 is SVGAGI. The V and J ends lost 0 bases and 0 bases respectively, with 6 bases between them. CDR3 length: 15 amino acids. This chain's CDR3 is CASSYSISSYNEQFF. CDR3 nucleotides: TGTGCCAGCAGTTACTCGATTAGCTCCTACAATGAGCAGTTCTTC.

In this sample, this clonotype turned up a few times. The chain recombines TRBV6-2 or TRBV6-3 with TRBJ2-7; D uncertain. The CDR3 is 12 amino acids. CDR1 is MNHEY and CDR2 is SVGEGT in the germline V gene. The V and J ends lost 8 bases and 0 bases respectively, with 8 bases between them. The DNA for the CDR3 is TGTGCCAGCGGAGAACTCTCCTACGAGCAGTACTTC. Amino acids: CASGELSYEQYF.

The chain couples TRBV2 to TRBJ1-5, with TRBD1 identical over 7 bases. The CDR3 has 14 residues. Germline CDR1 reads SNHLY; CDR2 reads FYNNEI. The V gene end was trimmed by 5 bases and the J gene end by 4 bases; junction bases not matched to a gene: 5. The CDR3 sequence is CASSQTGPNQPQHF. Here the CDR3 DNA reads TGTGCCAGCAGTCAGACAGGGCCTAATCAGCCCCAGCATTTT.

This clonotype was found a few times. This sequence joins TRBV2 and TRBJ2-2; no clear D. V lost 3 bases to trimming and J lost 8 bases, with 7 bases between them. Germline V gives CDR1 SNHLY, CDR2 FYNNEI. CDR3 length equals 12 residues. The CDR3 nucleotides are TGTGCCAGCAGTGATAATCTGGGGGAGCTGTTTTTT. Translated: CASSDNLGELFF.

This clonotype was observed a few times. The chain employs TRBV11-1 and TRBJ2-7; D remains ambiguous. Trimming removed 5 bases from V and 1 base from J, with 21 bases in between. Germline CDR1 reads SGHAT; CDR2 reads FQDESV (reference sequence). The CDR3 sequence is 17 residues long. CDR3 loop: CASSRSGSSSLSYEQYF. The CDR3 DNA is TGTGCCAGCAGCCGCTCCGGGTCCTCCTCATTATCCTACGAGCAGTACTTC.

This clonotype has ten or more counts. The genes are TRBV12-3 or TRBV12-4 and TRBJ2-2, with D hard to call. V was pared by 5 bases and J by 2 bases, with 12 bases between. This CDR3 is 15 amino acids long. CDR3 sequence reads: CASSPPALNTGELFF. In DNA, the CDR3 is TGTGCCAGCAGTCCCCCGGCACTTAACACCGGGGAGCTGTTTTTT.

The CDR3 protein is CASSFSRVVGGANVLTF. The CDR3 DNA sequence: TGTGCCAGCAGTTTCAGCAGGGTAGTAGGTGGGGCCAACGTCCTGACTTTC. V gene TRBV12-3 or TRBV12-4 combines with J gene TRBJ2-6; possibly TRBD1 for D (5 bases). V was shortened by 3 bases and J by 3 bases, with 15 bases between the two germline ends. This CDR3 region has 17 residues.

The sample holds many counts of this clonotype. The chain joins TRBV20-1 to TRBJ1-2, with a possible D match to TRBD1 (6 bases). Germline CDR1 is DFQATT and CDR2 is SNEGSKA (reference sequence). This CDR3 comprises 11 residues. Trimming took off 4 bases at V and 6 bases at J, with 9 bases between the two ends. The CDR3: CSAKQGNGYTF. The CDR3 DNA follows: TGCAGTGCTAAACAGGGTAATGGCTACACCTTC.

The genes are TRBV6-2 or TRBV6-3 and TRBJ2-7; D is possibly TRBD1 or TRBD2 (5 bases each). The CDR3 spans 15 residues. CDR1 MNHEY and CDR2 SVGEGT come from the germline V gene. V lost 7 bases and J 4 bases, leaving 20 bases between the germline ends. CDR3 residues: CASTRTGTVIYEQYF. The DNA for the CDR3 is TGTGCCAGCACCAGAACCGGGACGGTGATTTACGAGCAGTACTTC.

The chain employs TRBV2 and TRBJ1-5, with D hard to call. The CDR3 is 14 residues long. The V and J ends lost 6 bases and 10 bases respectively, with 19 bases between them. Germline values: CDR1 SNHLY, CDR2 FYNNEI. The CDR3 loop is CASRAQSGLEPQHF. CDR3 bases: TGTGCCAGCAGAGCCCAGTCCGGGTTGGAACCCCAGCATTTT.

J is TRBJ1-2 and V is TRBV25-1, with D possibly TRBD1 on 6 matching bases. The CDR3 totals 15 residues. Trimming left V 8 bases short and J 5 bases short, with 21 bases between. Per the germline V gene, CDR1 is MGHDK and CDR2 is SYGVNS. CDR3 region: CASSPRGRVPYGYTF. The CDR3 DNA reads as TGTGCCAGCTCCCCCAGGGGCAGGGTGCCGTATGGCTACACCTTC.

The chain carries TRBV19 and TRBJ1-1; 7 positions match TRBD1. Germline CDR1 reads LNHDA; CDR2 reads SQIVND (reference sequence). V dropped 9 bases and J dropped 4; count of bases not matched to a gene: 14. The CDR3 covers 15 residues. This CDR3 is CASRRQGRLSTEAFF. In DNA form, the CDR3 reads TGTGCCAGCCGCCGACAGGGCCGTTTGAGCACTGAAGCTTTCTTT. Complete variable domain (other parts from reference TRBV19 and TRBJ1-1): DGGITQSPKYLFRKEGQNVTLSCEQNLNHDAMYWYRQDPGQGLRLIYYSQIVNDFQKGDIAEGYSVSREKKESFPLTVTSAQKNPTAFYLCASRRQGRLSTEAFFGQGTRLTVV.

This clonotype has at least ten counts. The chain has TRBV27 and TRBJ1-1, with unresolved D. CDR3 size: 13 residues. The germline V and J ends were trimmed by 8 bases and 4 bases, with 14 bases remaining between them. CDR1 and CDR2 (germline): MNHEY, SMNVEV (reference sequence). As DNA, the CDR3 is TGTGCCAGCCTGTTGGTATTTCCCACTGAAGCTTTCTTT. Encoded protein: CASLLVFPTEAFF.

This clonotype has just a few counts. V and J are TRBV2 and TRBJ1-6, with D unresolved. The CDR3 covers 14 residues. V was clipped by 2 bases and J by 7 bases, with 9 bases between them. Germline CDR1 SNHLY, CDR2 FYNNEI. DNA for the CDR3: TGTGCCAGCAGTGAATTGACGGGGAATTCACCCCTCCACTTT. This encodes CASSELTGNSPLHF.

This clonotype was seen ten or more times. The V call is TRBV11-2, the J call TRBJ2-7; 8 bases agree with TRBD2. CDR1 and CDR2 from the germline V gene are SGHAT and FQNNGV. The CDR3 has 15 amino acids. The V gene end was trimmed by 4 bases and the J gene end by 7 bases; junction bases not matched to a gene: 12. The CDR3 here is CASSYRVAGRDEQYF. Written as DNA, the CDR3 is TGTGCCAGCAGCTACCGAGTAGCGGGGAGGGATGAGCAGTACTTC.

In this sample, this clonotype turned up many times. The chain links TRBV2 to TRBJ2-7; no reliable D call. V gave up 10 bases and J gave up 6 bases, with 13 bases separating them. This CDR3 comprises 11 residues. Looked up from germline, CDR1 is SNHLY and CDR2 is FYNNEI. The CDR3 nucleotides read TGTGCCATCGGCACGGTTGGCGAGCAGTACTTC. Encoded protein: CAIGTVGEQYF.

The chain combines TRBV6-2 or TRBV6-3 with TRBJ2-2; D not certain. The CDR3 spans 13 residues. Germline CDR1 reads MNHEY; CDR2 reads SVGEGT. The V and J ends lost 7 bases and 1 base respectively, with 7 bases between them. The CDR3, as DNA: TGTGCCAGCAACGAACAGAACACCGGGGAGCTGTTTTTT. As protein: CASNEQNTGELFF.

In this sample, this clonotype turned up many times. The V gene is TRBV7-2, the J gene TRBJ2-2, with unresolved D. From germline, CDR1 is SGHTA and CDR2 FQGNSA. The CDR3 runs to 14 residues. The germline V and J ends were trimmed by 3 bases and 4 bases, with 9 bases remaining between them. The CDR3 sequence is CASSFTTVTGELFF. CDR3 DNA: TGTGCCAGCAGCTTCACCACGGTCACCGGGGAGCTGTTTTTT.

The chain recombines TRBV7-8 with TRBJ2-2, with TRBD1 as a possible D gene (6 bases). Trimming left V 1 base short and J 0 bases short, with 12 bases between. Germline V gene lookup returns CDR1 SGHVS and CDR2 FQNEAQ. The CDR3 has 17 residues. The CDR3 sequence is CASSLGLGASNTGELFF. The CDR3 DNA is TGTGCCAGCAGCTTAGGGCTGGGGGCCTCGAACACCGGGGAGCTGTTTTTT.

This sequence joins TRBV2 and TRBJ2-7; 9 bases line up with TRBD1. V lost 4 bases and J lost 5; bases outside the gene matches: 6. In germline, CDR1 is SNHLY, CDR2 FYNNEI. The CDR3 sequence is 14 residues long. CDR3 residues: CASSVGTGGDEQYF. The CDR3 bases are TGTGCCAGCAGTGTAGGAACAGGGGGCGACGAGCAGTACTTC.

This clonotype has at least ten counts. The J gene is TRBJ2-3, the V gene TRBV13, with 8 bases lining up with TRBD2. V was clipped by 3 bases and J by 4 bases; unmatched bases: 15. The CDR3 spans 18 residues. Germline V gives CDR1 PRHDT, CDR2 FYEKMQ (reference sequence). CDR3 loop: CASSFRIGGAGLADTQYF. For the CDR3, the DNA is TGTGCCAGCAGCTTCCGGATCGGGGGGGCCGGATTGGCAGATACGCAGTATTTT.

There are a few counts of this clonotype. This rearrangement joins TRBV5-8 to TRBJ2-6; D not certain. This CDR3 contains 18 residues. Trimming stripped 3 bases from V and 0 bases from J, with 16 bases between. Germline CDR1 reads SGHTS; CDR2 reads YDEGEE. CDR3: CASSSSPGPPSGANVLTF. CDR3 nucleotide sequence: TGTGCCAGCAGCTCCAGTCCAGGACCACCCTCTGGGGCCAACGTCCTGACTTTC.

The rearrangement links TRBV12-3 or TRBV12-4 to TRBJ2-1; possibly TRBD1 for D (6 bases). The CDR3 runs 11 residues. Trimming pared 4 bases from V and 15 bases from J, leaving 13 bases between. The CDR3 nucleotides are TGTGCCAGCAGTTCCCTAAGGGGGTTGTTCTTC. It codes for CASSSLRGLFF.